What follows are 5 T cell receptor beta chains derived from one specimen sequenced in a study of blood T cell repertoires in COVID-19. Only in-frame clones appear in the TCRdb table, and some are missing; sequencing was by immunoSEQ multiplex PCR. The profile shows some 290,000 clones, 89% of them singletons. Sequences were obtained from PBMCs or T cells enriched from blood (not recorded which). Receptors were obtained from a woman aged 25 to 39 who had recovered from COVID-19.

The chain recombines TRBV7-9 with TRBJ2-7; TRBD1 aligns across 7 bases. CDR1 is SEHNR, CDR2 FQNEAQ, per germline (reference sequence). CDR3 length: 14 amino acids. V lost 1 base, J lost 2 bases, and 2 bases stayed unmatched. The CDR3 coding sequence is TGTGCCAGCAGCTTAGACCAGGGGGCCTACGAGCAGTACTTC. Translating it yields CASSLDQGAYEQYF.

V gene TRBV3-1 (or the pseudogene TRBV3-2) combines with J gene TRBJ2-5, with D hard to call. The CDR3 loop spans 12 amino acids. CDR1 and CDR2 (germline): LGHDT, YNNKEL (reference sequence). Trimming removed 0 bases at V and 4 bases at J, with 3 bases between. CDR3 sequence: CASSQDIETQYF. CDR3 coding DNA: TGTGCCAGCAGCCAAGATATAGAGACCCAGTACTTC.

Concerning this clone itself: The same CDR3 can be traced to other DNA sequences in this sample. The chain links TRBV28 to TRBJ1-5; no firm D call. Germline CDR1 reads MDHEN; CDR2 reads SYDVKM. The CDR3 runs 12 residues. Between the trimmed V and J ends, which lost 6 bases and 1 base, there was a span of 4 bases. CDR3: CASRRSNQPQHF. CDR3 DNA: TGTGCCAGCAGACGGAGCAATCAGCCCCAGCATTTT.

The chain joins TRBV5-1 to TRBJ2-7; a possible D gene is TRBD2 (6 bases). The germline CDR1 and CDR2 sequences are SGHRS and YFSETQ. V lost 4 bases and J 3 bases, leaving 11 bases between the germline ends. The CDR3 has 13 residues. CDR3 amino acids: CASSPGASYEQYF. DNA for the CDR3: TGCGCCAGCAGCCCGGGAGCTAGCTACGAGCAGTACTTC.

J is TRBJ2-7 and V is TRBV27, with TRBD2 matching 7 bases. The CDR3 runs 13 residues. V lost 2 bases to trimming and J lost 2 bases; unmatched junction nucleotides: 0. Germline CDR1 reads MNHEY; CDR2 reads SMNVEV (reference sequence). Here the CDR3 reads CASSLAGAYEQYF. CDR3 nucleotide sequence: TGTGCCAGCAGTTTAGCGGGAGCCTACGAGCAGTACTTC.